The 30 T cell receptor beta chains given below trace back to one sample, sequenced in a study of T-cell reconstitution after alpha-beta-depleted transplantation in children. Construction of the TCRbeta library involved unique molecular identifiers. TCRdb used MiXCR to reprocess the PCR reads, holding one entry per CDR3 protein. The sample consists of just under 350,000 distinct CDR3 sequences, about 16% of them appearing once. The input for sequencing was PBMCs, mostly from graft donor cells, taken 360 days after TCRalphabeta/CD19-depleted stem cell transplant. These receptors came from a male patient between 2 and 15 years old who had a stem cell transplant for acute lymphoblastic leukemia, so the T cells may come from the graft donor.

The table lists this clonotype with a few counts. This rearrangement joins TRBV28 to TRBJ2-1; no firm D call. Germline V gene lookup returns CDR1 MDHEN and CDR2 SYDVKM. Deletions cut 4 bases from V and 2 bases from J, with 12 bases between. The CDR3 has 15 residues. The CDR3: CASSWSLGAYNEQFF. The CDR3 DNA reads TGTGCCAGCAGTTGGAGCCTCGGTGCCTACAATGAGCAGTTCTTC. The whole variable domain, filled in from reference TRBV28 and TRBJ2-1, reads DVKVTQSSRYLVKRTGEKVFLECVQDMDHENMFWYRQDPGLGLRLIYFSYDVKMKEKGDIPEGYSVSREKKERFSLILESASTNQTSMYLCASSWSLGAYNEQFFGPGTRLTVL.

There are a few counts of this clonotype. This chain uses TRBV25-1 with TRBJ2-5; D perhaps matches TRBD1 (5 bases). V lost 3 bases to trimming and J lost 4 bases, with 12 bases between them. The CDR3 is 14 residues long. Germline CDR1 reads MGHDK; CDR2 reads SYGVNS. CDR3 loop: CASSDRARGETQYF. Written as DNA, the CDR3 is TGTGCCAGCAGTGACAGGGCACGTGGAGAGACCCAGTACTTC.

There are a few counts of this clonotype. The rearrangement uses TRBV20-1 and TRBJ2-3, with D possibly being TRBD1 (5 bases). V was cut by 3 bases and J by 6 bases, with 16 bases left in between. There are 14 residues in the CDR3. Germline CDR1 DFQATT, CDR2 SNEGSKA (reference sequence). The DNA for the CDR3 is TGCAGTGCTAGTCGGCCAGGGCTAAGGGATACGCAGTATTTT. Translated, it gives CSASRPGLRDTQYF.

This sequence joins TRBV6-5 and TRBJ1-3; weak D call: TRBD1 (5 bases). Trimming took 0 bases from V and 11 from J, leaving 11 bases between them. From germline, CDR1 is MNHEY and CDR2 SVGAGI. The CDR3 consists of 13 residues. CDR3 nucleotide sequence: TGTGCCAGCAGTTACTCTGTGGGGGTCGCCATATATTTT. This gives the protein CASSYSVGVAIYF.

In its sample, this clonotype was seen a few times. The rearrangement links TRBV4-3 to TRBJ1-3; D remains ambiguous. Trimming stripped 1 base from V and 7 bases from J, with 5 bases between. This CDR3 is 12 amino acids long. Germline CDR1 reads LGHNA; CDR2 reads YSLEER. The CDR3 bases are TGCGCCAGCAGCCAAGTCGGCAACACCATATATTTT. Protein product: CASSQVGNTIYF.

The chain carries TRBV21-1 and TRBJ2-3; the D call of TRBD1 is as the table states it, not checked on the DNA. TRBV21-1 is a pseudogene segment. The CDR3 length is 18 residues. DNA of the CDR3: TGTGCCAGCAGCAAATACGGGTCCACCAGCCCCAGCACAGATACGCAGTATTTT. Encoded protein: CASSKYGSTSPSTDTQYF.

Ten or more counts support this clonotype. The J gene is TRBJ2-5, the V gene TRBV29-1; 8 bases line up with TRBD2. Trimming cost V 4 bases and J 6 bases; bases outside gene matches: 10. This CDR3 comprises 14 residues. Germline CDR1 SQVTM, CDR2 ANQGSEA. The DNA for the CDR3 is TGCAGCGTTGTTTTTTTCGCGGGGGGAAAGACCCAGTACTTC. It translates to CSVVFFAGGKTQYF. The entire variable domain, with the rest obtained from reference TRBV29-1 and TRBJ2-5, is as follows: SAVISQKPSRDICQRGTSLTIQCQVDSQVTMMFWYRQQPGQSLTLIATANQGSEATYESGFVIDKFPISRPNLTFSTLTVSNMSPEDSSIYLCSVVFFAGGKTQYFGPGTRLLVL.

This clonotype has more than one count but fewer than ten. The V and J genes are TRBV5-1 and TRBJ2-1; D unresolved. The CDR3 length is 13 residues. Germline CDR1 is SGHRS and CDR2 is YFSETQ. Trimming cost V 7 bases and J 1 base, with 9 bases left between them. The DNA for the CDR3 is TGCGCCAGCGGGGTTCCATCCTACAATGAGCAGTTCTTC. Protein product: CASGVPSYNEQFF.

This chain connects TRBV5-5 to TRBJ2-3; D might be TRBD1 or TRBD2, each matching 6 bases. Between the trimmed V and J ends, which lost 0 bases and 1 base, there was a span of 15 bases. The CDR3 runs 17 residues. Germline CDR1 is SGHKS and CDR2 is YYEKEE (reference sequence). CDR3 protein: CASSLVGGGVGTDTQYF. The CDR3 DNA follows: TGTGCCAGCAGCTTGGTTGGAGGGGGTGTCGGCACAGATACGCAGTATTTT.

The chain employs TRBV6-1 and TRBJ1-4; 7 bases are shared with TRBD1. Germline CDR1 reads MNHNS; CDR2 reads SASEGT. This CDR3 is built from 14 residues. V trimming: 4 bases; J trimming: 5 bases; junction bases outside the gene matches: 4. CDR3 in amino acids: CASSGQGLNEKLFF. The CDR3 DNA reads as TGTGCCAGCAGTGGACAGGGCCTCAATGAAAAACTGTTTTTT.

This clonotype has ten or more counts. The chain couples TRBV7-9 to TRBJ2-1, with 7 bases that match TRBD1. Looked up from germline, CDR1 is SEHNR and CDR2 is FQNEAQ (reference sequence). The CDR3 has 12 residues. With 5 bases clipped from V and 9 bases from J, the junction kept 4 bases outside the gene matches. The CDR3 sequence is CASSIDRAEQFF. For the CDR3, the DNA is TGTGCCAGCAGCATCGACAGGGCTGAGCAGTTCTTC.

This clonotype was seen a handful of times. The V and J genes are TRBV29-1 and TRBJ2-1, with a tentative D call TRBD2 (6 bases). The V gene's germline CDR1 is SQVTM and CDR2 ANQGSEA. The CDR3 is 13 residues long. V shed 8 bases and J shed 0 bases, with 11 bases lying between them. The CDR3 here is CSPRTISYNEQFF. CDR3 nucleotides: TGCAGCCCGAGGACTATCTCCTACAATGAGCAGTTCTTC.

Only a few counts were recorded for this clonotype. The chain uses TRBV4-1 and TRBJ2-5, with 7 bases aligning to TRBD2. Germline V gives CDR1 MGHRA, CDR2 YSYEKL. The CDR3 covers 17 residues. V lost 2 bases and J lost 1; bases outside the gene matches: 10. Here the CDR3 DNA reads TGCGCCAGCAGCCAAACCGGGGGGTCGACGTTCCAAGAGACCCAGTACTTC. Protein sequence: CASSQTGGSTFQETQYF.

This clonotype was seen ten or more times. The chain couples TRBV7-3 to TRBJ2-5, with unresolved D. The CDR3 has 15 amino acids. CDR1 SGHTA and CDR2 FQGTGA come from the germline V gene. Trimming took 0 bases from V and 1 from J, leaving 9 bases between them. The CDR3 protein is CASSLTFGSQETQYF. The CDR3 coding sequence is TGTGCCAGCAGCTTAACGTTTGGGTCCCAAGAGACCCAGTACTTC.

The chain links TRBV6-4 to TRBJ2-7, with 8 bases matching TRBD2. The V gene end was trimmed by 10 bases and the J gene end by 2 bases; junction bases not matched to a gene: 7. Germline V gene data show CDR1 as MRHNA and CDR2 as SNTAGT. The CDR3 runs to 13 residues. The chain's CDR3 is CATPAGATYEQYF. In nucleotides, the CDR3 is TGTGCCACCCCAGCGGGAGCTACCTACGAGCAGTACTTC.

This clonotype has just a few counts. The chain links TRBV19 to TRBJ2-1, with D possibly being TRBD2 (5 bases). CDR3 length: 16 amino acids. The ends were cut back, 5 bases at V and 0 bases at J, with 14 bases in the middle. Germline V gives CDR1 LNHDA, CDR2 SQIVND (reference sequence). The CDR3 spells CASSALWELSYNEQFF. The CDR3 DNA sequence: TGTGCCAGTAGTGCTCTCTGGGAGCTCTCCTACAATGAGCAGTTCTTC.

This clonotype was counted only a few times. The chain has TRBV19 and TRBJ2-1; no clear D. The CDR3 covers 12 residues. Germline V gives CDR1 LNHDA, CDR2 SQIVND (reference sequence). V was trimmed by 9 bases and J by 4 bases, leaving 10 bases between them. DNA of the CDR3: TGTGCCAGCACGACTCGTTACAATGAGCAGTTCTTC. Translating gives CASTTRYNEQFF.

This clonotype occurred many times. V and J are TRBV15 and TRBJ1-4, with TRBD1 as a possible D gene (5 bases). V lost 2 bases, J lost 8 bases, and 12 bases lay in between. CDR3 size: 14 residues. CDR1 LNHNV and CDR2 YYDKDF come from the germline V gene (reference sequence). This CDR3 is CATSRPGLGEKLFF. CDR3 nucleotide sequence: TGTGCCACCAGCAGACCGGGGCTAGGAGAAAAACTGTTTTTT.

The chain carries TRBV29-1 and TRBJ2-7; D perhaps matches TRBD1 (5 bases). The germline gives CDR1 SQVTM, CDR2 ANQGSEA. CDR3 length: 12 amino acids. V was pared by 4 bases and J by 4 bases, with 11 bases between. CDR3 nucleotide sequence: TGCAGCGTTGCGACAGTCAGTTACGAGCAGTACTTC. Translating gives CSVATVSYEQYF.

This clonotype was picked up one time. The chain couples TRBV5-4 to TRBJ2-7; 7 bases line up with TRBD1. This CDR3 comprises 15 residues. Germline CDR1 and CDR2: SGHNT and YYREEE (reference sequence). V lost 4 bases and J lost 2; bases outside the gene matches: 9. The CDR3: CASSGTGAGTYEQYF. The DNA of the CDR3 is TGTGCCAGCAGCGGAACAGGGGCTGGAACCTACGAGCAGTACTTC.

This clonotype was seen more than once but under ten times. The chain couples TRBV5-6 to TRBJ2-3, with a possible D match to TRBD1 (6 bases). The CDR3 contains 15 residues. Trimming pared 7 bases from V and 2 bases from J, leaving 17 bases between. The germline V gene has CDR1 SGHDT and CDR2 YYEEEE. CDR3: CASVHRALLTDTQYF. The DNA of the CDR3 is TGTGCCAGCGTCCACAGGGCCCTCCTCACAGATACGCAGTATTTT.

There are a few counts of this clonotype. The chain uses TRBV12-3 or TRBV12-4 and TRBJ1-1; D is perhaps TRBD1 (5 bases). The ends were cut back, 2 bases at V and 11 bases at J, with 12 bases in the middle. This CDR3 has 12 residues. The CDR3 here is CASSLMGVEAFF. The CDR3 DNA sequence: TGTGCCAGCAGTTTAATGGGGGTAGAGGCTTTCTTT.

This clonotype was detected a few times. CDR3 coding DNA: TGTGCCAGCAGTCTGGGACTAGCCGGTGAGCAGTACTTC. Protein sequence: CASSLGLAGEQYF. V usage is TRBV12-3 or TRBV12-4 and J usage is TRBJ2-7, with 9 bases aligning to TRBD2. There are 13 residues in the CDR3. The V gene end was trimmed by 5 bases and the J gene end by 7 bases; junction bases not matched to a gene: 6.

The chain joins TRBV28 to TRBJ2-7, with a weak D call TRBD2 (7 bases). CDR1 and CDR2 (germline): MDHEN, SYDVKM. Trimming removed 6 bases at V and 0 bases at J, with 12 bases between. CDR3 length: 14 residues. Here the CDR3 DNA reads TGTGCCAGCAGATCGGGGGGACACTCCTACGAGCAGTACTTC. It codes for CASRSGGHSYEQYF.

The chain has TRBV7-2 and TRBJ2-4; D is unresolved. Between the trimmed V and J ends, which lost 7 bases and 0 bases, there was a span of 16 bases. The CDR3 is 16 residues long. Germline CDR1 reads SGHTA; CDR2 reads FQGNSA. The CDR3 DNA follows: TGTGCCAGCACCTACCGGCCGAATTTAGCCAAAAACATTCAGTACTTC. It encodes CASTYRPNLAKNIQYF.

A few counts support this clonotype. This chain joins TRBV24-1 and TRBJ1-5; possibly TRBD1 for D (5 bases). Trimming removed 3 bases from V and 4 bases from J, with 15 bases in between. CDR3 length: 16 residues. Germline CDR1 is KGHDR and CDR2 is SFDVKD. CDR3 in DNA: TGTGCCACCAGTGATGCCCGGGCAGGGTGGAATCAGCCCCAGCATTTT. It yields the protein CATSDARAGWNQPQHF.

This sequence joins TRBV4-1 and TRBJ2-3, with 9 nucleotides matching TRBD2. Germline values: CDR1 MGHRA, CDR2 YSYEKL. This CDR3 contains 16 residues. V was pared by 3 bases and J by 4 bases, with 8 bases of the junction left unmatched. CDR3: CASSHLGVAGADTQYF. The CDR3 nucleotides read TGCGCCAGCAGCCATCTAGGGGTAGCGGGAGCAGATACGCAGTATTTT.

The chain couples TRBV10-3 to TRBJ2-1; the D gene could be TRBD1 or TRBD2 (6 bases each). CDR1 is ENHRY, CDR2 SYGVKD, per germline. The V gene lost 5 bases and the J gene lost 5 bases, with 10 bases spanning the gap. The CDR3 is 13 amino acids. This chain's CDR3 is CAISLGGHNEQFF. DNA of the CDR3: TGTGCCATCAGTCTCGGGGGCCACAATGAGCAGTTCTTC.

In this sample, this clonotype turned up a few times. The rearrangement joins TRBV28 to TRBJ2-7; D remains unclear. This CDR3 region has 13 residues. Looked up from germline, CDR1 is MDHEN and CDR2 is SYDVKM. V was shortened by 3 bases and J by 3 bases, with 9 bases between the two germline ends. The CDR3 nucleotides are TGTGCCAGCAGTTTTTCCCAGTTCTACGAGCAGTACTTC. Translating gives CASSFSQFYEQYF.

This clonotype was counted a few times. The rearrangement uses TRBV29-1 and TRBJ2-1; 7 bases are shared with TRBD1. The CDR3 length is 14 residues. V shed 6 bases and J 5 bases; nucleotides not matched to a gene: 10. Germline V gene sequence: CDR1 SQVTM, CDR2 ANQGSEA. The DNA of the CDR3 is TGCAGCGTCCAAACCGACAGGGCGGACAATGAGCAGTTCTTC. It is translated as CSVQTDRADNEQFF.